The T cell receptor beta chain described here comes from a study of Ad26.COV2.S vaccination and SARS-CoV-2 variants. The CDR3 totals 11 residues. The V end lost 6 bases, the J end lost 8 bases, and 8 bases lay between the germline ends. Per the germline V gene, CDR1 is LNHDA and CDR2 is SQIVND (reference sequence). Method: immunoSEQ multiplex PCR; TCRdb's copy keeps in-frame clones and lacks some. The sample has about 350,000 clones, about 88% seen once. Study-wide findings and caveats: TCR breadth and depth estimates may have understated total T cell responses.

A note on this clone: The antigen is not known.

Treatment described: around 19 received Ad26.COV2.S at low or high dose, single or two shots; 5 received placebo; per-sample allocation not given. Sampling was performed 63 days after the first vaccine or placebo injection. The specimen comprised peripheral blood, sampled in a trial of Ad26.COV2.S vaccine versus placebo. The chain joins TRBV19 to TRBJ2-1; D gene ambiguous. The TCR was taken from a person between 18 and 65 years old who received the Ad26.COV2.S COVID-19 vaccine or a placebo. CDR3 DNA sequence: TGTGCCAGTAGATACATGTATGAGCAGTTCTTC. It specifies CASRYMYEQFF. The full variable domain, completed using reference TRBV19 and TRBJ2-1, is DGGITQSPKYLFRKEGQNVTLSCEQNLNHDAMYWYRQDPGQGLRLIYYSQIVNDFQKGDIAEGYSVSREKKESFPLTVTSAQKNPTAFYLCASRYMYEQFFGPGTRLTVL.